This T cell receptor (beta chain) came from a study of early T cells in non-severe SARS-CoV-2 infection. The germline V gene has CDR1 SGHDT and CDR2 YYEEEE. The CDR3 extends over 12 amino acids. V was trimmed by 4 bases and J by 1 base, leaving 6 bases between them. Tagging with unique molecular identifiers was applied to individual cDNA molecules. TCRdb re-called the 5' RACE reads with MiXCR, one entry per CDR3 protein. The sample comprises about 84,000 distinct CDR3 sequences, roughly 12% of which are singletons, and about 2.7% rests with the top ten. This clonotype was seen repeatedly, ten times or more.

V and J are TRBV5-6 and TRBJ2-7, with D possibly TRBD2 on 6 matching bases. Sequencing was done on a sample of whole blood. The clonotype originates from an adult who was a healthcare worker with PCR-confirmed SARS-CoV-2 infection or an uninfected control (not recorded which). CDR3 amino acids: CASSRGSYEQYF. CDR3 nucleotides: TGTGCCAGCAGCCGGGGGTCCTACGAGCAGTACTTC.